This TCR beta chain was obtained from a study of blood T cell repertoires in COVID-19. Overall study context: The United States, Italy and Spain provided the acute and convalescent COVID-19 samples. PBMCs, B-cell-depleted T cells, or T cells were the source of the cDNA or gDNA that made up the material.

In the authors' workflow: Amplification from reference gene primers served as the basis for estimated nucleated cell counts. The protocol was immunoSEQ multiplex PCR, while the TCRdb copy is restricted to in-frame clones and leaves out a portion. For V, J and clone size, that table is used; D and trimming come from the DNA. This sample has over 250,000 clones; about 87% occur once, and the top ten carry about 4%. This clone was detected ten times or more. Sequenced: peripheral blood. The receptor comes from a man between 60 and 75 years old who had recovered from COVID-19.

CDR3 nucleotide sequence: TGTGCCAGCAGTTTATACCCGGGAGTAGGTGGCTACACCTTC. This codes for CASSLYPGVGGYTF. The rearrangement uses TRBV27 and TRBJ1-2; D is ambiguous. With 1 base removed from V and 7 bases from J, the gap between germline ends came to 13 bases. Germline values: CDR1 MNHEY, CDR2 SMNVEV (reference sequence). The CDR3 loop spans 14 amino acids.